The clone carrying this TCR beta chain has more than one count but fewer than ten. Using a J-beta primer mix together with a sample-barcoded 5' primer, a second PCR was run for roughly 7 to 12 cycles. TCRdb recomputed calls from the 5' RACE reads with MiXCR, one row per CDR3 protein. The sample gives fewer than 1,200,000 distinct CDR3 sequences, around 27% of which show up once; about 0.8% is in the top ten. The CDR3 length is 12 residues. Germline V gives CDR1 SQVTM, CDR2 ANQGSEA. Trimming removed 3 bases from V and 9 bases from J, with 12 bases in between. These data are taken from a study of blood T cells in healthy people across ages. This same sample was also part of a study on T cells of mothers and their children.

The chain carries TRBV29-1 and TRBJ2-4, with D hard to call. The sample taken for sequencing was blood. This clonotype originated in a girl aged 2-10 years in good health. Written as DNA, the CDR3 is TGCAGCGTTGACGAGGACCCAGGCATTCAGTACTTC. Translation: CSVDEDPGIQYF.